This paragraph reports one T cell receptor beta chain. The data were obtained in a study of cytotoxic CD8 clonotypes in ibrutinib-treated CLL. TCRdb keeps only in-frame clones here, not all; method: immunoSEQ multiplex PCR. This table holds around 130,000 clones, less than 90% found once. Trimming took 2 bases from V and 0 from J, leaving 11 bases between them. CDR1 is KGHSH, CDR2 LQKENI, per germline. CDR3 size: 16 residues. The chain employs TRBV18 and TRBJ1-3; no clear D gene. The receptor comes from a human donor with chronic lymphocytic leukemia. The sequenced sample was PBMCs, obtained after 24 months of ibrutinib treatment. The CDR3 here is CASSPGRVYSGNTIYF. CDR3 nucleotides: TGTGCCAGCTCACCAGGCAGAGTCTACTCTGGAAACACCATATATTTT.